These 3 T cell receptor beta chains originate from one sample sequenced in a study of blood T cell repertoires in COVID-19. Profiling relied on immunoSEQ multiplex PCR, and the TCRdb table lists in-frame clones only, not all of them. The profile shows some 330,000 clones, roughly 88% of them singletons. Sequenced material: PBMCs or T cells enriched from blood (not recorded which). The receptors stem from a man aged 25 to 40 who had recovered from COVID-19.

The chain joins TRBV3-1 (or the pseudogene TRBV3-2) to TRBJ1-2, with 8 bases matching TRBD1. Germline values: CDR1 LGHDT, CDR2 YNNKEL (reference sequence). This CDR3 has 13 amino acids. V lost 3 bases and J lost 8; bases outside the gene matches: 5. The CDR3 sequence: CASSHGQGSGYTF. The CDR3 DNA is TGTGCCAGCAGCCACGGACAGGGAAGCGGCTACACCTTC.

This sequence joins TRBV7-9 and TRBJ2-1; no reliable D call. Germline V gene sequence: CDR1 SEHNR, CDR2 FQNEAQ (reference sequence). V lost 1 base and J lost 0, with 13 bases in between. The CDR3 totals 17 residues. The CDR3 spells CASSLEWALSSYNEQFF. DNA for the CDR3: TGTGCCAGCAGCTTAGAGTGGGCGCTGAGCTCCTACAATGAGCAGTTCTTC.

The CDR3 region is CSVEGREDGGSYEQYF. In DNA form, the CDR3 reads TGCAGCGTTGAAGGGAGGGAGGACGGGGGCTCCTACGAGCAGTACTTC. The chain employs TRBV29-1 and TRBJ2-7, with D perhaps TRBD2 (6 bases). The germline V gene encodes CDR1 SQVTM and CDR2 ANQGSEA. The CDR3 sequence is 16 residues long. The V end lost 1 base, the J end lost 0 bases, and 16 bases lay between the germline ends.